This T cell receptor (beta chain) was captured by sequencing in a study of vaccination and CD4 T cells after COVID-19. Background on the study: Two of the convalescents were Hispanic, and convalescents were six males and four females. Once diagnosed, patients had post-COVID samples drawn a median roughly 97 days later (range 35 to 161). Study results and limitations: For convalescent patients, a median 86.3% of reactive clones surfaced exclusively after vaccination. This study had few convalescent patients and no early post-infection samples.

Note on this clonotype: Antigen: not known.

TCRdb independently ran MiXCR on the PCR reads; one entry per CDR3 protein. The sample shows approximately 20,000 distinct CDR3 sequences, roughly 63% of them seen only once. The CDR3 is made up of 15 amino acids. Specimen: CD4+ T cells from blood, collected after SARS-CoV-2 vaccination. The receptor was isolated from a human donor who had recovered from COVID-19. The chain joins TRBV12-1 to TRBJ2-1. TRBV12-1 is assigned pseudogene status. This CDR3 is CASSFERKRYNEQFF. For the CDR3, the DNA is TGTGCCAGCAGCTTTGAGAGGAAAAGGTACAATGAGCAGTTCTTC.